The clone carrying this T cell receptor (beta chain) was found once. For several patients, CD4+ cells were sorted into CD25+CD127- cells. The sample belongs to a study of CD8+ T cells in alopecia areata. V lost 7 bases, J lost 0 bases, and 11 bases lay in between. The CDR3 extends over 14 amino acids. Germline V gene lookup returns CDR1 SEHNR and CDR2 FQNEAQ (reference sequence). In each case, RNA was isolated and then reverse transcribed into cDNA as the sequencing template. Clones were sequenced by immunoSEQ multiplex PCR, and TCRdb holds only the in-frame ones, with some missing. The table has about 37,000 clones, over 50% seen once; the top ten hold less than 2%.

The sample was CD4+ Tregs sorted from blood. J is TRBJ2-3 and V is TRBV7-9; tentatively, D is TRBD1 (5 bases). The receptor was isolated from a human donor with alopecia areata. Here the CDR3 DNA reads TGTGCCAGCACGCTTGGGGCTAGCACAGATACGCAGTATTTT. It translates to CASTLGASTDTQYF.